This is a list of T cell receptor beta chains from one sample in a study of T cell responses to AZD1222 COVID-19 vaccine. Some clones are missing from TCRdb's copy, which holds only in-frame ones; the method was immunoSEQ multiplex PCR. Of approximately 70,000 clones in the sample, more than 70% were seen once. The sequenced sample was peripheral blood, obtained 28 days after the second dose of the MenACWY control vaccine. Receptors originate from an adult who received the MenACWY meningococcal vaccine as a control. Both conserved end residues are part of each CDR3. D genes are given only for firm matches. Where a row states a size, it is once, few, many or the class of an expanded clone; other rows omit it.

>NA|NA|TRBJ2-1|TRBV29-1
CSVELRGDNEQFF
TGCAGCGTTGAACTCAGGGGTGACAATGAGCAGTTCTTC
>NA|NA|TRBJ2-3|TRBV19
CASGGAGVGTDTQYF
TGTGCCTCCGGGGGAGCAGGTGTGGGCACAGATACGCAGTATTTT
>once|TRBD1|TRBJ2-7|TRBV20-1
CSASRDSSSYEQYF
TGCAGTGCTAGTCGGGACAGTAGCTCCTACGAGCAGTACTTC
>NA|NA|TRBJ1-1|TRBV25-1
CASSASRRGRAFF
TGTGCCAGCAGTGCCTCCCGGCGGGGGAGGGCTTTCTTT
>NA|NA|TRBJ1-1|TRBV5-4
CASSLGQGGANTEAFF
TGTGCCAGCAGCTTGGGGCAGGGAGGGGCGAACACTGAAGCTTTCTTT
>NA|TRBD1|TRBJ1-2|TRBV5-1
CASSGTGNGYTF
TGCGCCAGCAGCGGGACAGGGAATGGCTACACCTTC
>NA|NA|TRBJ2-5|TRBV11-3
CASSLRAEETQYF
TGTGCCAGCAGCTTAAGGGCAGAAGAGACCCAGTACTTC
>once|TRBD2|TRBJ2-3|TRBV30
CAWGLSSGGVTDTQYF
TGTGCCTGGGGTCTATCTAGCGGGGGGGTCACAGATACGCAGTATTTT
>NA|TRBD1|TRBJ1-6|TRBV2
CASSPRTGPSSYNSPLHF
TGTGCCAGCAGTCCACGGACAGGGCCTAGCTCCTATAATTCACCCCTCCACTTT
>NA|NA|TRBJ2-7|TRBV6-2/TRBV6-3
CASSYLLATGRFLYEQYF
TGTGCCAGCAGTTACCTACTAGCGACAGGACGATTTTTATACGAGCAGTACTTC
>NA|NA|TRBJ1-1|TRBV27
CASSTGPYTEAFF
TGTGCCAGCAGTACGGGGCCATACACTGAAGCTTTCTTT
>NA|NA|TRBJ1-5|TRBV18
CASSPAGTDQPQHF
TGTGCCAGCTCACCCGCAGGAACTGATCAGCCCCAGCATTTT
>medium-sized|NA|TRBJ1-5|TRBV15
CATSSGDSNQPQHF
TGTGCCACCAGTTCCGGGGATAGCAATCAGCCCCAGCATTTT
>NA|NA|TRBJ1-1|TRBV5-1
CASSLDANTEAFF
TGCGCCAGCAGCTTGGATGCGAACACTGAAGCTTTCTTT
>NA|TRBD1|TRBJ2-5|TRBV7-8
CASSTTRGRGETQYF
TGTGCCAGCAGCACTACCAGGGGGCGCGGTGAGACCCAGTACTTC
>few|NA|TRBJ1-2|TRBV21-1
CASSKVAGHYGYTF
TGTGCCAGCAGCAAAGTGGCAGGCCACTATGGCTACACCTTC
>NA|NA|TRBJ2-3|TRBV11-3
CASSLGLDADTQYF
TGTGCCAGCAGCTTGGGACTGGATGCAGATACGCAGTATTTT
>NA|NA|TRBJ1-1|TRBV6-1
CASSEDHGYTEAFF
TGTGCCAGCAGTGAGGACCATGGATACACTGAAGCTTTCTTT
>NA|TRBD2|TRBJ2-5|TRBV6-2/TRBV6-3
CASSYSRGGVEETQYF
TGTGCCAGCAGTTACTCTCGCGGGGGGGTTGAAGAGACCCAGTACTTC
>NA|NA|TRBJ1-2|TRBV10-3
CAISRQENGYTF
TGTGCCATCAGCAGACAGGAAAATGGCTACACCTTC
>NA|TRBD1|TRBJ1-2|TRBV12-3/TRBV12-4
CASSLGQDYGYTF
TGTGCCAGCAGCTTGGGACAGGACTATGGCTACACCTTC
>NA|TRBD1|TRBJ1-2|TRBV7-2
CASSLSTGNYGYTF
TGTGCCAGCAGCTTATCGACAGGGAACTATGGCTACACCTTC
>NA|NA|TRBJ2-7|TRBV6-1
CASSEGRQAWRYF
TGTGCCAGCAGTGAAGGTCGACAGGCTTGGCGGTACTTC
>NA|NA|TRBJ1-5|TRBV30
CAWREGTNQPQHF
TGTGCCTGGAGAGAAGGGACAAATCAGCCCCAGCATTTT
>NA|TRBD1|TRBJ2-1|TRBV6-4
CASSRQGYSEQFF
TGTGCCAGCAGTCGACAGGGGTACTCTGAGCAGTTCTTC
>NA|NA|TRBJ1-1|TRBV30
CAWRFRRENTEAFF
TGTGCCTGGAGGTTTAGGAGGGAGAACACTGAAGCTTTCTTT
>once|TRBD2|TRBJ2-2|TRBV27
CASSLGSGGNTGELFF
TGTGCCAGCAGTTTAGGTAGCGGGGGTAACACCGGGGAGCTGTTTTTT
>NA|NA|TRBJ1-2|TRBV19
CASNGEDYGYTF
TGTGCCAGTAACGGAGAGGACTATGGCTACACCTTC
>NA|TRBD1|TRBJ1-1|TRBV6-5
CASNPVDRGTEAFF
TGTGCCAGCAATCCCGTCGACAGGGGCACTGAAGCTTTCTTT
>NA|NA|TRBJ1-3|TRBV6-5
CASSYSGISGNTIYF
TGTGCCAGCAGTTATTCAGGCATCTCTGGAAACACCATATATTTT
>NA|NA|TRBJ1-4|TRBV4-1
CASSSSGERNEKLFF
TGCGCCAGCAGCTCCTCCGGTGAGCGAAATGAAAAACTGTTTTTT
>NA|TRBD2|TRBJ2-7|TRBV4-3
CASSQQRGPSYEQYF
TGCGCCAGCAGCCAACAGCGGGGGCCATCCTACGAGCAGTACTTC
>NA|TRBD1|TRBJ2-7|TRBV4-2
CASSIQGARGSYEQYF
TGTGCCAGCAGCATACAGGGGGCACGGGGCTCCTACGAGCAGTACTTC
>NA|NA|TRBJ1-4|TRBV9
CASSPREGGIREKLFF
TGTGCCAGCAGCCCCCGTGAGGGCGGAATCCGGGAAAAACTGTTTTTT
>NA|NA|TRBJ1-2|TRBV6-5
CASSYVGQPNYGYTF
TGTGCCAGCAGTTACGTCGGACAGCCCAACTATGGCTACACCTTC
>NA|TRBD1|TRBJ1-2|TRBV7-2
CASSDYRGPNYGYTF
TGTGCCAGCAGCGATTACAGGGGGCCCAACTATGGCTACACCTTC
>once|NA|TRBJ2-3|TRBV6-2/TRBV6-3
CASSPDTRTVTDTQYF
TGTGCCAGCAGTCCGGACACCCGGACCGTCACAGATACGCAGTATTTT
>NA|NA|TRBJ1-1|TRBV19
CASSTPPGEKAFF
TGTGCCAGTAGTACCCCCCCAGGGGAGAAAGCTTTCTTT
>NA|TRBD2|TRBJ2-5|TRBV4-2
CASSQGGAGGGQETQYF
TGTGCCAGCAGCCAAGGTGGCGCGGGGGGAGGGCAAGAGACCCAGTACTTC
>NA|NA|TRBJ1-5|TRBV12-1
CASSSVGQGKHQPQHF
TGTGCCAGCAGCTCCGTGGGACAGGGGAAGCATCAGCCCCAGCATTTT
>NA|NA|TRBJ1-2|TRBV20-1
CSASPASSANYGYTF
TGCAGTGCTAGTCCGGCTTCATCAGCTAACTATGGCTACACCTTC
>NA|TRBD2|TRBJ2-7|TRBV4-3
CASSQEIRSLAGTYEQYF
TGCGCCAGCAGCCAAGAGATACGGAGTCTAGCGGGGACCTACGAGCAGTACTTC
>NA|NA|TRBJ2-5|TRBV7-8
CASSWGKGKGTQYF
TGTGCCAGCAGCTGGGGGAAGGGGAAGGGGACCCAGTACTTC
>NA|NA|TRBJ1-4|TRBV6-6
CASSDHQGILFF
TGTGCCAGCAGTGATCATCAGGGGATTCTGTTTTTT
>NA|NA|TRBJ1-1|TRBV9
CASSVGLEGERAFF
TGTGCCAGCAGCGTAGGTCTCGAAGGGGAGAGGGCTTTCTTT
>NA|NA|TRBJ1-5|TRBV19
CASSIARQGMSNQPQHF
TGTGCCAGTAGTATAGCGCGGCAGGGGATGAGCAATCAGCCCCAGCATTTT
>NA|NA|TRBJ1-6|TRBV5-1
CASSPIPGNSPLHF
TGCGCCAGCAGCCCGATACCAGGGAATTCACCCCTCCACTTT
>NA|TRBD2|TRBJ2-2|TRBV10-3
CAIMKAGDTGELFF
TGTGCCATCATGAAAGCGGGGGACACCGGGGAGCTGTTTTTT
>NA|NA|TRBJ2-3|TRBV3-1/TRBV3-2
CASSHNRDNTQYF
TGTGCCAGCAGCCACAACAGGGATAATACGCAGTATTTT